The present T cell receptor beta chain was sequenced within a study of T cells in Graves' hyperthyroidism and ophthalmopathy. There were TCR beta CDR3 regions amplified from RNA transcripts. First-round RT-PCR with HTBI primers amplified the TCR CDR3 region. Via MiXCR, TCRdb re-called the multiplex PCR reads, giving one row per CDR3 protein. The data contain around 600,000 distinct CDR3 sequences, 15% to 18% of them singletons. Details on this clonotype: The antigen remains unidentified.

Diagnoses used clinical symptoms, serum thyroxine and TRAb, thyroid ultrasound and orbital computed tomography. Study observations and caveats: Blood also carried most thyroid clonotypes expanded above 0.001.

V shed 10 bases and J 5 bases; nucleotides not matched to a gene: 8. The CDR3 extends over 13 amino acids. The germline V gene encodes CDR1 MNHNS and CDR2 SASEGT. This clonotype originated in a woman in her thirties with Graves' hyperthyroidism. The source material was blood. The chain couples TRBV6-1 to TRBJ1-5; 7 bases are shared with TRBD1. The chain's CDR3 is CAITQGSYQPQHF. Here the CDR3 DNA reads TGTGCCATCACACAGGGGTCATATCAGCCCCAGCATTTT.